Following are 11 T cell receptor beta chains from one sample sequenced in a study of regulatory T cells in long-lasting Graves disease. Time point noted: newly diagnosed GD, antithyroid drugs for less than 3 months. Researchers made the TCR library from RNA that was extracted from PBMCs. Through Arm-PCR of CDR3 regions and iRepertoire HTBI primers, TCR beta libraries were built. Each CDR3 protein is one row after TCRdb ran MiXCR on the multiplex PCR reads. The sample includes 420,000 or so distinct CDR3 sequences, 16% of them seen just once. These data were also reused for a study on T cells in Graves' hyperthyroidism and ophthalmopathy.

Sequences were derived from peripheral blood mononuclear cells (PBMCs), sampled at new diagnosis, from a patient treated with antithyroid drugs. Receptors originate from a woman younger than 30 with Graves disease.

V usage is TRBV4-1 and J usage is TRBJ1-2; 7 nucleotides line up with TRBD1. The J segment lost 2 bases and the V segment lost 8 bases, leaving 8 bases of the junction unmatched. Germline V gene sequence: CDR1 MGHRA, CDR2 YSYEKL. The CDR3 contains 14 residues. The CDR3 nucleotides are TGCGCCAGCGCATGGGGGACAGCCAACTATGGCTACACCTTC. Translation: CASAWGTANYGYTF.

The J gene is TRBJ1-4, the V gene TRBV7-9; maybe TRBD1 (6 bases). Germline V gene sequence: CDR1 SEHNR, CDR2 FQNEAQ (reference sequence). Deletions cut 0 bases from V and 3 bases from J, with 8 bases between. CDR3 length: 15 amino acids. The CDR3 DNA sequence: TGTGCCAGCAGCTTAGCACAGGGACCTAATGAAAAACTGTTTTTT. Translation gives CASSLAQGPNEKLFF.

This clonotype was counted many times. The rearrangement joins TRBV6-1 to TRBJ2-3, with 9 nucleotides matching TRBD1. This CDR3 comprises 18 residues. Germline CDR1 MNHNS, CDR2 SASEGT. J lost 14 bases, V lost 3 bases, and 24 bases had no gene match. CDR3: CASSDPGQGLGALGGLYF. The CDR3 DNA reads as TGTGCCAGCAGTGACCCGGGACAGGGTTTAGGGGCCCTAGGAGGGTTGTATTTT.

This clonotype occurred many times. The gene calls are TRBV7-8 and TRBJ2-3; 8 nucleotides agree with TRBD1. The CDR3 loop spans 15 amino acids. The germline CDR1 and CDR2 sequences are SGHVS and FQNEAQ. Trimming took 0 bases from V and 3 from J; bases not matched to a gene: 2. The CDR3 sequence: CASSLAGQATDTQYF. The CDR3 DNA reads TGTGCCAGCAGCTTAGCGGGACAGGCAACAGATACGCAGTATTTT.

This clonotype appeared many times. The chain is built from TRBV7-3 and TRBJ1-1, with no clear D. Germline CDR1 is SGHTA and CDR2 is FQGTGA. CDR3 length: 14 residues. V lost 2 bases, J lost 3 bases, and 10 bases lay in between. CDR3 bases: TGTGCCAGCAGCTTACTGGGCGGCGACACTGAAGCTTTCTTT. Translated, it gives CASSLLGGDTEAFF.

This clonotype came up many times. V is TRBV27 and J is TRBJ1-2; no clear D gene. Germline assignment: CDR1 MNHEY and CDR2 SMNVEV (reference sequence). The CDR3 covers 15 residues. Trimming stripped 6 bases from V and 2 bases from J, with 16 bases between. In DNA form, the CDR3 reads TGTGCCAGCAGCAGACTTACCTCCCTGAACTATGGCTACACCTTC. Translated, it gives CASSRLTSLNYGYTF.

This clonotype has a handful of counts. This sequence joins TRBV12-3 or TRBV12-4 and TRBJ2-4; D unresolved. The V and J ends lost 3 bases and 7 bases respectively, with 13 bases between them. The length of the CDR3 is 14 residues. The CDR3 sequence is CASSFRVNPNIQYF. For the CDR3, the DNA is TGTGCCAGCAGTTTTAGGGTCAACCCCAACATTCAGTACTTC.

In its sample, this clonotype was seen many times. The chain couples TRBV28 to TRBJ2-7; D ambiguous. CDR1 is MDHEN, CDR2 SYDVKM, per germline. V was clipped by 4 bases and J by 4 bases, with 11 bases between them. The CDR3 consists of 13 residues. The CDR3 nucleotides read TGTGCCAGCAGTTCTATTGGGGAATACGAGCAGTACTTC. Amino acids: CASSSIGEYEQYF. Combining the CDR3 with reference TRBV28 and TRBJ2-7 gives the whole variable domain DVKVTQSSRYLVKRTGEKVFLECVQDMDHENMFWYRQDPGLGLRLIYFSYDVKMKEKGDIPEGYSVSREKKERFSLILESASTNQTSMYLCASSSIGEYEQYFGPGTRLTVT.

This clonotype was seen ten or more times. V and J are TRBV11-2 and TRBJ2-5; a weak D match, TRBD2 (5 bases). With 3 bases removed from V and 4 bases from J, the gap between germline ends came to 12 bases. CDR3 length equals 14 residues. Germline V gives CDR1 SGHAT, CDR2 FQNNGV. CDR3 region: CASSFFPGTETQYF. The CDR3 DNA follows: TGTGCCAGCAGCTTTTTTCCGGGAACAGAGACCCAGTACTTC.

This clonotype was seen a handful of times. This chain connects TRBV6-2 or TRBV6-3 to TRBJ2-1; 7 bases are a match to TRBD2. The CDR3 spans 15 residues. The J segment lost 8 bases and the V segment lost 1 base, leaving 8 bases of the junction unmatched. Germline V CDR1 and CDR2: MNHEY, SVGEGT. The DNA of the CDR3 is TGTGCCAGCAGTTACTGGGGGAGGGCGGGGGATGAGCAGTTCTTC. Its translation is CASSYWGRAGDEQFF.

This chain joins TRBV27 and TRBJ2-3; D may match TRBD1 or TRBD2 (5 bases each). This CDR3 comprises 13 residues. With 7 bases removed from V and 4 bases from J, the gap between germline ends came to 12 bases. Per germline, CDR1 MNHEY and CDR2 SMNVEV (reference sequence). This CDR3 reads CASKAGRSDTQYF. The CDR3 bases are TGTGCCAGCAAGGCAGGGAGATCAGATACGCAGTATTTT.